The 18 T cell receptor beta chains in this list originate from one sample, sequenced in a study of OX40 agonist ivuxolimab in advanced cancers. Libraries were prepared by immunoSEQ multiplex PCR; TCRdb keeps only in-frame clonotypes and omits some of them. The table lists 43,000 or so clones, almost 90% of them singletons. Source: CD4+ or CD8+ T cells sorted from blood, taken in a trial of the OX40 agonist ivuxolimab. Receptors were obtained from an adult with an advanced solid tumor such as melanoma, head and neck, liver or kidney cancer.

V usage is TRBV5-4 and J usage is TRBJ2-1; D not certain. CDR1 and CDR2 from the germline V gene are SGHNT and YYREEE (reference sequence). V lost 4 bases and J lost 12, with 23 bases in between. The CDR3 length is 15 residues. The CDR3: CASSTRIEGRGGQFF. In DNA, the CDR3 is TGTGCCAGCAGCACCAGGATTGAAGGAAGAGGCGGGCAGTTCTTC. Looking up the rest from reference TRBV5-4 and TRBJ2-1 gives the full variable domain: ETGVTQSPTHLIKTRGQQVTLRCSSQSGHNTVSWYQQALGQGPQFIFQYYREEENGRGNFPPRFSGLQFPNYSSELNVNALELDDSALYLCASSTRIEGRGGQFFGPGTRLTVL.

V gene TRBV11-1 combines with J gene TRBJ1-5; D is possibly TRBD1 (5 bases). V was trimmed by 3 bases and J by 0 bases, leaving 9 bases between them. This CDR3 has 15 amino acids. Germline values: CDR1 SGHAT, CDR2 FQDESV (reference sequence). The CDR3 DNA is TGTGCCAGCAGCTTGGGGCAGAATAGCAATCAGCCCCAGCATTTT. It is translated as CASSLGQNSNQPQHF.

The V and J genes are TRBV9 and TRBJ2-7; D uncertain. Germline values: CDR1 SGDLS, CDR2 YYNGEE. V lost 4 bases, J lost 0 bases, and 11 bases lay in between. This CDR3 has 14 amino acids. The CDR3 DNA reads TGTGCCAGCAGCCCCCGGCTGAGCTCCTACGAGCAGTACTTC. It codes for CASSPRLSSYEQYF.

The rearrangement uses TRBV7-2 and TRBJ1-1; D may be TRBD1 (5 bases). CDR1 is SGHTA and CDR2 is FQGNSA in the germline V gene. Trimming shortened V by 4 bases and J by 2 bases, and 11 bases separated the two germline ends. The CDR3 has 14 amino acids. CDR3 nucleotides: TGTGCCAGCAGCTCTCAAGGACAAAACACTGAAGCTTTCTTT. Its protein is CASSSQGQNTEAFF.

The V call is TRBV29-1, the J call TRBJ1-1; 8 bases fit TRBD1. The germline V gene has CDR1 SQVTM and CDR2 ANQGSEA. This CDR3 spans 13 amino acids. The trim removed 7 bases at V and 5 bases at J, leaving 9 bases unmatched. CDR3 sequence reads: CSGGSGGLTEAFF. Written as DNA, the CDR3 is TGCAGCGGGGGTTCAGGGGGCTTAACTGAAGCTTTCTTT.

V gene TRBV9 combines with J gene TRBJ2-1, with 7 bases aligning to TRBD2. CDR3 size: 15 residues. Germline V gene data show CDR1 as SGDLS and CDR2 as YYNGEE. With V trimmed by 0 bases and J by 5 bases, 5 bases remained unmatched. CDR3 coding DNA: TGTGCCAGCAGCGTAGCTGAGCGGGGACACAATGAGCAGTTCTTC. It specifies CASSVAERGHNEQFF. Full variable domain (outside the CDR3, taken from reference TRBV9 and TRBJ2-1): DSGVTQTPKHLITATGQRVTLRCSPRSGDLSVYWYQQSLDQGLQFLIQYYNGEERAKGNILERFSAQQFPDLHSELNLSSLELGDSALYFCASSVAERGHNEQFFGPGTRLTVL.

This chain joins TRBV7-2 and TRBJ2-7; TRBD2 matches at 9 bases. Germline trimming cut 5 bases from V and 3 bases from J; bases unmatched to any gene: 8. Germline V lookup: CDR1 SGHTA, CDR2 FQGNSA. This CDR3 has 15 residues. The CDR3 DNA is TGTGCCAGCAGCCCTACGGGCGGGGGGGGCTACGAGCAGTACTTC. This gives the protein CASSPTGGGGYEQYF.

The table lists this clone with a count of one. The rearrangement joins TRBV5-1 to TRBJ2-7, with D hard to call. Trimming removed 0 bases at V and 3 bases at J, with 13 bases between. The length of the CDR3 is 15 residues. CDR1 SGHRS and CDR2 YFSETQ come from the germline V gene. Here the CDR3 reads CASSLEGQNFYEQYF. Written as DNA, the CDR3 is TGCGCCAGCAGCTTGGAGGGCCAGAATTTCTACGAGCAGTACTTC. Supplemented by reference TRBV5-1 and TRBJ2-7, the full variable domain reads KAGVTQTPRYLIKTRGQQVTLSCSPISGHRSVSWYQQTPGQGLQFLFEYFSETQRNKGNFPGRFSGRQFSNSRSEMNVSTLELGDSALYLCASSLEGQNFYEQYFGPGTRLTVT.

Concerning this clone: No conserved phenylalanine or tryptophan ends this CDR3, so it is likely a read error. The V and J genes are TRBV10-2 and TRBJ2-3; D ambiguous. Germline values: CDR1 WSHSY, CDR2 SAAADI. The CDR3 spans 14 residues. Trimming took off 10 bases at V and 0 bases at J, with 14 bases between the two ends. CDR3 residues: CATKALTSTDTQYL. The CDR3 nucleotides are TGCGCCACCAAGGCATTAACTAGCACAGATACGCAGTATCTT.

This rearrangement joins TRBV7-2 to TRBJ2-3; no firm D call. V was shortened by 3 bases and J by 0 bases, with 10 bases between the two germline ends. Germline lookup yields CDR1 SGHTA and CDR2 FQGNSA. The CDR3 has 15 amino acids. The CDR3 coding sequence is TGTGCCAGCAGCTTGAGAACACCAAGCACAGATACGCAGTATTTT. Its protein product is CASSLRTPSTDTQYF.

This chain links TRBV10-3 with TRBJ2-3; D is undetermined. CDR3 length: 13 amino acids. The germline CDR1 and CDR2 sequences are ENHRY and SYGVKD. The V end lost 7 bases, the J end lost 4 bases, and 12 bases lay between the germline ends. CDR3 DNA sequence: TGTGCCATCATGGAGTCCGGGCCAGATACGCAGTATTTT. Its translation: CAIMESGPDTQYF.

This chain links TRBV11-1 with TRBJ2-3, with 8 bases lining up with TRBD2. This CDR3 spans 16 amino acids. Germline trimming cut 1 base from V and 2 bases from J; bases unmatched to any gene: 5. The germline V gene has CDR1 SGHAT and CDR2 FQDESV (reference sequence). Written as DNA, the CDR3 is TGTGCCAGCAGCTTAGATCTAGCGGGTTCCACAGATACGCAGTATTTT. Translating it yields CASSLDLAGSTDTQYF. Filled out from reference TRBV11-1 and TRBJ2-3, the complete variable domain reads EAEVAQSPRYKITEKSQAVAFWCDPISGHATLYWYRQILGQGPELLVQFQDESVVDDSQLPKDRFSAERLKGVDSTLKIQPAELGDSAMYLCASSLDLAGSTDTQYFGPGTRLTVL.

This clone was counted only a few times. The chain joins TRBV27 to TRBJ1-6, with TRBD1 identical over 8 bases. CDR3 length: 15 residues. Germline V gene lookup returns CDR1 MNHEY and CDR2 SMNVEV (reference sequence). Losses at the gene ends were 4 bases for V and 6 bases for J; bases not matched to a gene: 5. In DNA, the CDR3 is TGTGCCAGCAGTTCGCGGACAGGGTCTAATTCACCCCTCCACTTT. Translation: CASSSRTGSNSPLHF.

J is TRBJ1-2 and V is TRBV11-3; D possibly corresponds to TRBD1 (5 bases). The germline CDR1 and CDR2 sequences are SGHNT and YENEEA. The CDR3 has 16 residues. V was trimmed by 1 base and J by 1 base, leaving 13 bases between them. The CDR3 loop is CASSLAGRYLNYGYTF. In nucleotides, the CDR3 is TGTGCCAGCAGCTTAGCGGGACGGTACCTTAACTATGGCTACACCTTC.

V is TRBV5-1 and J is TRBJ1-6; D might be TRBD1 (5 bases). Germline CDR1 SGHRS, CDR2 YFSETQ. The V end lost 2 bases, the J end lost 9 bases, and 15 bases lay between the germline ends. The length of the CDR3 is 15 residues. This chain's CDR3 is CASSLSQGSTSPLHF. As DNA, the CDR3 is TGCGCCAGCAGCTTAAGCCAGGGCTCCACTTCACCCCTCCACTTT.

This clone was seen more than once but under ten times. The V and J genes are TRBV15 and TRBJ1-1, with D unresolved. Trimming pared 5 bases from V and 5 bases from J, leaving 12 bases between. The length of the CDR3 is 13 residues. The germline gives CDR1 LNHNV, CDR2 YYDKDF (reference sequence). Written as DNA, the CDR3 is TGTGCCACCAGCCGACAATGGGGAACTGAAGCTTTCTTT. Translated: CATSRQWGTEAFF.

The CDR3 reads CASSPRSVGGQETQYF. The CDR3, as DNA: TGTGCCAGCAGCCCAAGAAGTGTAGGGGGGCAAGAGACCCAGTACTTC. The chain combines TRBV11-2 with TRBJ2-5, with D perhaps matching TRBD1 or TRBD2 (6 bases each). Germline lookup yields CDR1 SGHAT and CDR2 FQNNGV. Trimming removed 5 bases from V and 2 bases from J, with 18 bases in between. The CDR3 consists of 16 residues.

The chain carries TRBV30 and TRBJ2-6; D is undetermined. Germline lookup yields CDR1 GTSNPN and CDR2 SVGIG (reference sequence). The CDR3 has 15 residues. Trimming took 4 bases from V and 0 from J, leaving 10 bases between them. The CDR3 DNA follows: TGTGCCTGGAATCGCGGTGCCTCTGGGGCCAACGTCCTGACTTTC. Its protein is CAWNRGASGANVLTF. Together with reference TRBV30 and TRBJ2-6, the CDR3 gives the full variable domain: SQTIHQWPATLVQPVGSPLSLECTVEGTSNPNLYWYRQAAGRGLQLLFYSVGIGQISSEVPQNLSASRPQDRQFILSSKKLLLSDSGFYLCAWNRGASGANVLTFGAGSRLTVL.